Following are 18 T cell receptor beta chains from one sample sequenced in a study of naive and memory T cell subsets. Ligated cDNA underwent four rounds of PCR with nested alpha and beta constant region primers and SP2. TCRdb itself ran the 5' RACE reads through MiXCR, one entry per CDR3 protein. The data contain 50,000 to 60,000 distinct CDR3 sequences, 6.5% to 8.5% of them singletons. TCR cDNA received a 3' ligated oligonucleotide that carried a UMI. These receptors all come from a female donor in good health.

The chain employs TRBV4-2 and TRBJ2-7; TRBD2 is a possible D gene (5 bases). This CDR3 comprises 13 residues. Per the germline V gene, CDR1 is LGHNA and CDR2 is YNFKEQ. Trimming stripped 0 bases from V and 12 bases from J, with 15 bases between. The CDR3: CASSQDRLSLGYF. In DNA, the CDR3 is TGTGCCAGCAGCCAAGACCGACTATCTTTAGGGTACTTC.

This clonotype showed up many times. The V gene is TRBV13, the J gene TRBJ2-5; 8 nucleotides match TRBD1. The CDR3 contains 16 residues. The V and J ends lost 4 bases and 5 bases, in that order; junction bases with no gene match: 12. Germline CDR1 and CDR2: PRHDT and FYEKMQ (reference sequence). Written as DNA, the CDR3 is TGTGCCAGCAGCTACGGACAGGGATGGGATCAGGAGACCCAGTACTTC. It encodes CASSYGQGWDQETQYF.

There are a few counts of this clonotype. The genes are TRBV7-9 and TRBJ2-7; unclear D gene. V was clipped by 1 base and J by 2 bases, with 12 bases between them. CDR1 and CDR2 from the germline V gene are SEHNR and FQNEAQ (reference sequence). The CDR3 has 15 amino acids. For the CDR3, the DNA is TGTGCCAGCAGCTTAGTTCTGGGGTCTACCTACGAGCAGTACTTC. It translates to CASSLVLGSTYEQYF.

This clonotype has only a few counts. V is TRBV29-1 and J is TRBJ1-5; 8 nucleotides agree with TRBD1. Unmatched junction bases numbered 8, after V lost 5 bases and J lost 5 bases. The CDR3 has 14 residues. CDR1 is SQVTM and CDR2 is ANQGSEA in the germline V gene. The DNA of the CDR3 is TGCAGCGTTTCCCATGGACAGGGCTATCAGCCCCAGCATTTT. Amino acid sequence: CSVSHGQGYQPQHF.

The chain is built from TRBV7-2 and TRBJ2-7; no clear D gene. Germline CDR1 and CDR2: SGHTA and FQGNSA. The CDR3 covers 13 residues. Trimming took off 7 bases at V and 0 bases at J, with 10 bases between the two ends. For the CDR3, the DNA is TGTGCCAGCAAAGGTCCGAGCTCCTACGAGCAGTACTTC. Its protein product is CASKGPSSYEQYF.

This clonotype was found many times. J is TRBJ1-1 and V is TRBV4-1; TRBD1 is a possible D gene (5 bases). CDR3 length: 15 amino acids. Germline V gene lookup returns CDR1 MGHRA and CDR2 YSYEKL. The V gene lost 5 bases and the J gene lost 4 bases, with 17 bases spanning the gap. CDR3 DNA sequence: TGCGCCAGCAGCACCCCTGGGGGGGATAGCACTGAAGCTTTCTTT. It translates to CASSTPGGDSTEAFF.

V usage is TRBV12-3 or TRBV12-4 and J usage is TRBJ1-6; TRBD1 aligns across 8 bases. J lost 10 bases, V lost 7 bases, and 9 bases had no gene match. This CDR3 comprises 14 residues. The CDR3 coding sequence is TGTGCCAGCACCTCGACAGGGGAAGGATCACCCCTCCACTTT. Residues: CASTSTGEGSPLHF.

This chain links TRBV3-1 with TRBJ2-1, with TRBD2 identical over 9 bases. Trimming cost V 2 bases and J 3 bases; bases outside gene matches: 5. The CDR3 runs to 16 residues. The V gene's germline CDR1 is LGHDT and CDR2 YNNKEL (reference sequence). The CDR3 reads CASSQRSGGLYNEQFF. The DNA of the CDR3 is TGTGCCAGCAGCCAACGTAGCGGGGGACTCTACAATGAGCAGTTCTTC.

In its sample, this clonotype was seen many times. This chain joins TRBV12-3 or TRBV12-4 and TRBJ2-7, with 8 positions matching TRBD2. This CDR3 comprises 14 residues. The V segment lost 3 bases and the J segment 7 bases; nucleotides outside the gene matches: 8. The CDR3 DNA follows: TGTGCCAGCAGTTTTAAGCGGGGGCCACCGGAGCAGTACTTC. Encoded protein: CASSFKRGPPEQYF.

The chain is built from TRBV20-1 and TRBJ1-6; D call uncertain. CDR1 is DFQATT, CDR2 SNEGSKA, per germline (reference sequence). The CDR3 has 15 residues. Trimming pared 2 bases from V and 0 bases from J, leaving 8 bases between. The CDR3 region is CSARSGSSYNSPLHF. CDR3 in DNA: TGCAGTGCTAGATCTGGGAGCTCCTATAATTCACCCCTCCACTTT.

This clonotype has only a few counts. The rearrangement joins TRBV5-6 to TRBJ1-2; 8 bases map to TRBD1. Germline CDR1 and CDR2: SGHDT and YYEEEE. The CDR3 totals 16 residues. V shed 1 base, J shed 4 bases, and the junction held 9 bases outside the gene matches. CDR3 loop: CASSLSGQEQLYGYTF. The CDR3 nucleotides are TGTGCCAGCAGCTTGTCGGGACAGGAACAACTCTATGGCTACACCTTC.

Many counts were recorded for this clonotype. The rearrangement links TRBV7-2 to TRBJ1-1; no reliable D call. Germline values: CDR1 SGHTA, CDR2 FQGNSA. Trimming removed 5 bases from V and 2 bases from J, with 9 bases in between. The CDR3 length is 13 residues. The CDR3 DNA follows: TGTGCCAGCAGCCGATCTCGTAACACTGAAGCTTTCTTT. Translating gives CASSRSRNTEAFF.

Ten or more counts support this clonotype. The genes are TRBV12-3 or TRBV12-4 and TRBJ1-2, with 8 nucleotides matching TRBD1. This CDR3 comprises 14 residues. V was clipped by 7 bases and J by 7 bases; unmatched bases: 11. The CDR3 nucleotides read TGTGCCAGCACGCTCGACAGGGGAAGTGGTGGCTACACCTTC. Encoded protein: CASTLDRGSGGYTF.

The rearrangement joins TRBV3-1 to TRBJ1-2; 7 bases are shared with TRBD1. The CDR3 has 14 amino acids. The V gene end was trimmed by 6 bases and the J gene end by 2 bases; junction bases not matched to a gene: 6. Germline V gene data show CDR1 as LGHDT and CDR2 as YNNKEL (reference sequence). CDR3 coding DNA: TGTGCCAGCAGGGATTACAGGGGCAACTATGGCTACACCTTC. The encoded protein is CASRDYRGNYGYTF.

In this sample, this clonotype turned up many times. V and J are TRBV6-2 or TRBV6-3 and TRBJ2-7; D call uncertain. Germline V gives CDR1 MNHEY, CDR2 SVGEGT. Trimming removed 6 bases at V and 4 bases at J, with 13 bases between. This CDR3 spans 13 amino acids. As DNA, the CDR3 is TGTGCCAGCAGGAACAGCATTAGGTACGAGCAGTACTTC. It translates to CASRNSIRYEQYF.

This clonotype was found many times. The V and J genes are TRBV6-1 and TRBJ1-6; D is perhaps TRBD1 (5 bases). This CDR3 comprises 15 residues. Germline V CDR1 and CDR2: MNHNS, SASEGT. Trimming pared 2 bases from V and 7 bases from J, leaving 12 bases between. The DNA for the CDR3 is TGTGCCAGCAGTGAACGTGGGGGAGTAAATTCACCCCTCCACTTT. This encodes CASSERGGVNSPLHF.

In the case of this clonotype: This may stem from a read error, because a much larger clone lies one nucleotide away. The rearrangement uses TRBV13 and TRBJ1-2; D unresolved. The CDR3 loop spans 12 amino acids. Germline lookup yields CDR1 PRHDT and CDR2 FYEKMQ (reference sequence). This CDR3 reads CASSSRPSGDTF. Written as DNA, the CDR3 is TGTGCCAGCAGCTCCAGGCCGTCTGGCGACACCTTC.

This clonotype has more than one count but fewer than ten. The chain carries TRBV7-2 and TRBJ1-4; TRBD1 matches at 7 bases. The CDR3 loop spans 18 amino acids. V dropped 6 bases and J dropped 2; count of bases not matched to a gene: 15. Germline V gene lookup returns CDR1 SGHTA and CDR2 FQGNSA. The CDR3 protein is CASRPGWTGRRTNEKLFF. The CDR3 nucleotides read TGTGCCAGCAGACCAGGGTGGACAGGCCGGAGGACTAATGAAAAACTGTTTTTT.